Listed here are 12 T cell receptor beta chains from one sample, sequenced in a study of cytomegalovirus exposure and HLA in healthy donors. The study ran its PCR with 60 Vbeta and 13 Jbeta primers. Repertoires were generated with immunoSEQ multiplex PCR, while TCRdb's copy carries only in-frame clones and drops some. The sample table includes 100,000 to 150,000 clones. Sequenced sample: PBMCs. The source of these receptors is a man aged 18-30 years in good health and CMV-seronegative.

V is TRBV7-2 and J is TRBJ2-5; 9 positions agree with TRBD2. V lost 3 bases to trimming and J lost 5 bases; unmatched junction nucleotides: 1. Germline CDR1 SGHTA, CDR2 FQGNSA. This CDR3 spans 13 amino acids. The CDR3 nucleotides read TGTGCCAGCAGCTTCACTAGCGGGGAGACCCAGTACTTC. Translating it yields CASSFTSGETQYF.

This chain connects TRBV2 to TRBJ2-3; 8 bases fit TRBD1. Per germline, CDR1 SNHLY and CDR2 FYNNEI. This CDR3 is built from 14 residues. With V trimmed by 5 bases and J by 5 bases, 6 bases remained unmatched. The CDR3 coding sequence is TGTGCCAGCAGTCGACAGGGGTTTAGAGATACGCAGTATTTT. The encoded protein is CASSRQGFRDTQYF. The complete variable domain, with remaining parts taken from reference TRBV2 and TRBJ2-3, reads EPEVTQTPSHQVTQMGQEVILRCVPISNHLYFYWYRQILGQKVEFLVSFYNNEISEKSEIFDDQFSVERPDGSNFTLKIRSTKLEDSAMYFCASSRQGFRDTQYFGPGTRLTVL.

This rearrangement joins TRBV14 to TRBJ2-1; D is uncertain. Deletions cut 2 bases from V and 7 bases from J, with 9 bases between. CDR3 length: 13 amino acids. Germline lookup yields CDR1 SGHDN and CDR2 FVKESK. The CDR3 sequence is CASSQLVFNEQFF. The CDR3 DNA reads TGTGCCAGCAGCCAACTTGTTTTTAATGAGCAGTTCTTC.

The V call is TRBV9, the J call TRBJ1-2; D not resolved. Germline assignment: CDR1 SGDLS and CDR2 YYNGEE. Trimming stripped 3 bases from V and 7 bases from J, with 19 bases between. The CDR3 is made up of 15 amino acids. CDR3 loop: CASSAARRELFGYTF. Written as DNA, the CDR3 is TGTGCCAGCAGCGCCGCGAGGAGAGAACTATTTGGCTACACCTTC.

The chain has TRBV28 and TRBJ1-6; maybe TRBD1 (5 bases). The CDR3 covers 15 residues. Trimming stripped 6 bases from V and 9 bases from J, with 18 bases between. Germline assignment: CDR1 MDHEN and CDR2 SYDVKM. The CDR3: CASSSGRVDASPLHF. CDR3 nucleotides: TGTGCCAGCAGCTCCGGCAGGGTGGATGCTTCACCCCTCCACTTT.

The chain combines TRBV19 with TRBJ2-5; 9 bases agree with TRBD1. Germline loops: CDR1 LNHDA, CDR2 SQIVND (reference sequence). V was clipped by 6 bases and J by 3 bases; unmatched bases: 29. The CDR3 is made up of 22 amino acids. The CDR3 bases are TGTGCCAGTAGAGGCCCCGGGACAGGGCCCCTGGGTGGTACACTGGGGGAAGAGACCCAGTACTTC. The encoded protein is CASRGPGTGPLGGTLGEETQYF.

This chain connects TRBV10-3 to TRBJ2-1, with TRBD2 identical over 11 bases. The CDR3 runs 17 residues. V shed 2 bases and J 8 bases; nucleotides not matched to a gene: 11. Germline CDR1 reads ENHRY; CDR2 reads SYGVKD. The CDR3, as DNA: TGTGCCATCAGTGAGGCAACTAGCGGGGGCCTGGGCTATGAGCAGTTCTTC. This translates into CAISEATSGGLGYEQFF.

The chain joins TRBV15 to TRBJ2-7; 7 nucleotides agree with TRBD1. V gave up 8 bases and J gave up 0 bases; unmatched junction bases: 1. Germline V gives CDR1 LNHNV, CDR2 YYDKDF (reference sequence). The CDR3 loop spans 12 amino acids. The CDR3, as DNA: TGTGCCACCCGGGACAGCTCCTACGAGCAGTACTTC. Translating it yields CATRDSSYEQYF.

The chain recombines TRBV28 with TRBJ2-1, with TRBD2 matching over 13 bases. V shed 5 bases, J shed 13 bases, and the junction held 8 bases outside the gene matches. Germline-derived CDR1 and CDR2 are MDHEN and SYDVKM. This CDR3 has 14 amino acids. CDR3 nucleotides: TGTGCCAGCAGTGGACTAGCGGGGGAGTCCAGCCAGTTCTTC. Translation: CASSGLAGESSQFF.

Note on this clone: The junction does not match germline at one end; this may be a read error. The V gene is TRBV5-8, the J gene TRBJ2-2, with D tentatively TRBD1 (6 bases). This CDR3 contains 15 residues. The germline gives CDR1 SGHTS, CDR2 YDEGEE. The CDR3 nucleotides are TGTGCCAGCAGCTTGAGGCAGGGGAACGCCGGGGAGCTGTTTTTT. It encodes CASSLRQGNAGELFF.

This chain links TRBV18 with TRBJ2-7; 7 positions match TRBD2. Germline assignment: CDR1 KGHSH and CDR2 LQKENI. The CDR3 extends over 16 amino acids. After removal of 0 bases from V and 1 base from J, the junction contained 6 bases not matched to a gene. The CDR3 nucleotides are TGTGCCAGCTCACCACCGGGGGGGAGAGGTTCCTACGAGCAGTACTTC. This translates into CASSPPGGRGSYEQYF.

The chain carries TRBV28 and TRBJ1-1; a possible D gene is TRBD1 (5 bases). Trimming took 6 bases from V and 3 from J, leaving 14 bases between them. Germline V CDR1 and CDR2: MDHEN, SYDVKM. The CDR3 is 14 amino acids. The CDR3 DNA follows: TGTGCCAGCAGCTCCTTGGGGGAGGACACTGAAGCTTTCTTT. Encoded protein: CASSSLGEDTEAFF.